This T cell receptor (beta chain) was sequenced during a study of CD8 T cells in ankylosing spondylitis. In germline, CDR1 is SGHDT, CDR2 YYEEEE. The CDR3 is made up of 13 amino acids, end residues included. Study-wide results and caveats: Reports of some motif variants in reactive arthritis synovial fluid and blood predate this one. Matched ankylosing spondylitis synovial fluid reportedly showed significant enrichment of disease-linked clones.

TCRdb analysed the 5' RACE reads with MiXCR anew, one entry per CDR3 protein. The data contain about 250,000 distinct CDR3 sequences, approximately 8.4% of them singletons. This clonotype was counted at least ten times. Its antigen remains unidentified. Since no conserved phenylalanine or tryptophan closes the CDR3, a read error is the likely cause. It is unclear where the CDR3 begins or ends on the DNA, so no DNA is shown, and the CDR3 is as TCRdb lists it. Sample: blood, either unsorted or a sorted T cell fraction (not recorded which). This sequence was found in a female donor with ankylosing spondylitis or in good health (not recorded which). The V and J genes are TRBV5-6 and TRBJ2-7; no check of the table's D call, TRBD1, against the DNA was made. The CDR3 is CASSSGTGGYEHL.